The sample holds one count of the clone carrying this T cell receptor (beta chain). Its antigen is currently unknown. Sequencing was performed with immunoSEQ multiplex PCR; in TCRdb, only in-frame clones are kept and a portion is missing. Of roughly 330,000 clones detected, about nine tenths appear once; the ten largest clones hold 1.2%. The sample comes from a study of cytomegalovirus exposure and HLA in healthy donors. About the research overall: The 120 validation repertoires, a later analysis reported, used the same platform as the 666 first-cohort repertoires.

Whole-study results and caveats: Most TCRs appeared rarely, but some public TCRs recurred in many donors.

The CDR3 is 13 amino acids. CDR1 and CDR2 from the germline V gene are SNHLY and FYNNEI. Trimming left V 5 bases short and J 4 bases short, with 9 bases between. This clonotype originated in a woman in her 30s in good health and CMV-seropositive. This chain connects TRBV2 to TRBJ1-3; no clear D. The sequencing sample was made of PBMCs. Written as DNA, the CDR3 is TGTGCCAGCAGTTTGAGAGCCGGAAACACCATATATTTT. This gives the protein CASSLRAGNTIYF.